This is a list of T cell receptor beta chains from one sample in a study of spatial heterogeneity in lung cancer. Using its own MiXCR run on the 5' RACE reads, TCRdb lists one record per CDR3 protein. The table includes more than 85,000 distinct CDR3 sequences, roughly 9.5% detected once. Material: PBMCs, obtained at surgery. These receptors were taken from a male donor with early-stage non-small cell lung cancer. CDR3s include the opening cysteine and the closing phenylalanine or tryptophan. A D gene is named only where the DNA matches it firmly. Only part of the rows carry a size: once, few, many, or a class if the clone is expanded.

CDR3 DNA: TGTGCCAGCAGCGTCGGAGCGGGGACGGGGCAGTATTTT; CDR3 protein: CASSVGAGTGQYF; J gene: TRBJ2-3; D gene: TRBD2; clone size: many; V gene: TRBV7-2
CDR3 DNA: TGCGCCAGCAGCGCACAGGGGATTAATGAAAAACTGTTTTTT; CDR3 protein: CASSAQGINEKLFF; J gene: TRBJ1-4; D gene: TRBD1; clone size: few; V gene: TRBV5-1
CDR3 DNA: TGTGCCAGCAGTCAGTCGGGTTTTGCGGTAGGCTACACCTTC; CDR3 protein: CASSQSGFAVGYTF; J gene: TRBJ1-2; D gene: NA; clone size: many; V gene: TRBV2
CDR3 DNA: TGCAGCGGGGGACAGGGCTCCTACAATGAGCAGTTCTTC; CDR3 protein: CSGGQGSYNEQFF; J gene: TRBJ2-1; D gene: TRBD1; clone size: few; V gene: TRBV29-1
CDR3 DNA: TGCAGCGTTGTTCCGGGCAGGGACTCCTACAATGAGCAGTTCTTC; CDR3 protein: CSVVPGRDSYNEQFF; J gene: TRBJ2-1; D gene: NA; clone size: NA; V gene: TRBV29-1
CDR3 DNA: TGCAGTGCTAGAGAGGTCAGGGCGTTTAATGAGCAGTTCTTC; CDR3 protein: CSAREVRAFNEQFF; J gene: TRBJ2-1; D gene: NA; clone size: many; V gene: TRBV20-1
CDR3 DNA: TGTGCCAGCAGCCGGAACTCCTACGAGCAGTACTTC; CDR3 protein: CASSRNSYEQYF; J gene: TRBJ2-7; D gene: NA; clone size: NA; V gene: TRBV11-1
CDR3 DNA: TGTGCCAGCAGTTTTGACCGGGGAGGGACCGGGGAGCTGTTTTTT; CDR3 protein: CASSFDRGGTGELFF; J gene: TRBJ2-2; D gene: TRBD2; clone size: NA; V gene: TRBV12-3/TRBV12-4
CDR3 DNA: TGCGCCAGCAGCTTGGAGGGGGGCGAGCCCCAGCATTTT; CDR3 protein: CASSLEGGEPQHF; J gene: TRBJ1-5; D gene: NA; clone size: NA; V gene: TRBV5-1
CDR3 DNA: TGCAGTGCTAGAGTCGCGACTAGCGGGAGTAAAAGTGAGCAGTTCTTC; CDR3 protein: CSARVATSGSKSEQFF; J gene: TRBJ2-1; D gene: TRBD2; clone size: many; V gene: TRBV20-1
CDR3 DNA: TGTGCCAGCAGCCAAGAGGTGGCAGGGAACACCGGGGAGCTGTTTTTT; CDR3 protein: CASSQEVAGNTGELFF; J gene: TRBJ2-2; D gene: NA; clone size: many; V gene: TRBV4-2
CDR3 DNA: TGTGCCAGCTCACCAATGACCAACTCAGATGAGCAGTTCTTC; CDR3 protein: CASSPMTNSDEQFF; J gene: TRBJ2-1; D gene: NA; clone size: NA; V gene: TRBV18
CDR3 DNA: TGTGCCAGCACTAAGGGGGGCGCCACTGAAGCTTTCTTT; CDR3 protein: CASTKGGATEAFF; J gene: TRBJ1-1; D gene: NA; clone size: many; V gene: TRBV28
CDR3 DNA: TGTGCCAGCAGTTATAGGCAGAGCTCTGGAAACACCATATATTTT; CDR3 protein: CASSYRQSSGNTIYF; J gene: TRBJ1-3; D gene: NA; clone size: few; V gene: TRBV6-5